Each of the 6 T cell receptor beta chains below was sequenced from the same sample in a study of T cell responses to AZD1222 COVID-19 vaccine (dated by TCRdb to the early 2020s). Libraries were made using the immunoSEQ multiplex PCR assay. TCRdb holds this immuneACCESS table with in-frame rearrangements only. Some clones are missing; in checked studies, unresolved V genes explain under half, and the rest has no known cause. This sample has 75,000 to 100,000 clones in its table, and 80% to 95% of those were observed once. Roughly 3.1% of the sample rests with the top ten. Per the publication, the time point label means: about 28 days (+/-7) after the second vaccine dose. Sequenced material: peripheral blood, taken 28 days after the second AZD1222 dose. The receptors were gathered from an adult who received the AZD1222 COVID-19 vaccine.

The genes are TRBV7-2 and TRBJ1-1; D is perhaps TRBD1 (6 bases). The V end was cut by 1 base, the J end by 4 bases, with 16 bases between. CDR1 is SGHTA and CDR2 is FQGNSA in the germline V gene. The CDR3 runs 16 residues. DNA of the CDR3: TGTGCCAGCAGCTTAGGCCCCCGGGGGGCGAGCACTGAAGCTTTCTTT. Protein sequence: CASSLGPRGASTEAFF.

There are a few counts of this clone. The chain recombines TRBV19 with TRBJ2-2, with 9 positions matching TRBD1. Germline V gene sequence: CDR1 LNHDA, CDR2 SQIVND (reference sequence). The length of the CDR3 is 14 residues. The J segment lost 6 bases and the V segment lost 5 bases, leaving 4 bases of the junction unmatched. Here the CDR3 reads CASSPRDRAGELFF. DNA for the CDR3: TGTGCCAGTAGTCCCCGGGACAGGGCCGGGGAGCTGTTTTTT.

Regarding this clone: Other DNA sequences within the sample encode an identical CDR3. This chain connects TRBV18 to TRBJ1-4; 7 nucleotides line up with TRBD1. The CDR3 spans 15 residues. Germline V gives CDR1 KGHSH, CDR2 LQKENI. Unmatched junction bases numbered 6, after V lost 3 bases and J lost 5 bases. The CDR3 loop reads CASSPRQGTNEKLFF. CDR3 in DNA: TGTGCCAGCTCACCGAGACAGGGTACGAATGAAAAACTGTTTTTT.

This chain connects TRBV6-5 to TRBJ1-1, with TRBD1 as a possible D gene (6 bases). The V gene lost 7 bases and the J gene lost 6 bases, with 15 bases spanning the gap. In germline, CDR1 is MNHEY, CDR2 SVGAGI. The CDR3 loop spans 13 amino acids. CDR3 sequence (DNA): TGTGCCAGCAATCGGGGGCGGGCTTCTGAAGCTTTCTTT. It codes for CASNRGRASEAFF.

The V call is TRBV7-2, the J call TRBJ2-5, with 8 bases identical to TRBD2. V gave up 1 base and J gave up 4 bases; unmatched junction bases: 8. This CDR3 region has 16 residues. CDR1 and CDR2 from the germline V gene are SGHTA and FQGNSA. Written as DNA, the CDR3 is TGTGCCAGCAGCTTAGATGTTGCGGGGGGCCGAGAGACCCAGTACTTC. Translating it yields CASSLDVAGGRETQYF.

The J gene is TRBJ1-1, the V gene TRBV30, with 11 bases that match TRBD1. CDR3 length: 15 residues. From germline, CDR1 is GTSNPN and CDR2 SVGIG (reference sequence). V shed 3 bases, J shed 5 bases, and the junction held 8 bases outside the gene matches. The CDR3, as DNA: TGTGCCTGGAGCCCAGGGACAGGGGGAGGGACTGAAGCTTTCTTT. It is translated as CAWSPGTGGGTEAFF.